Listed here is a single T cell receptor beta chain. This PCR relied on a set of 60 Vbeta primers and 13 Jbeta primers. TCRdb's copy holds only in-frame clones and misses some; the assay was immunoSEQ multiplex PCR. The data show roughly 120,000 clones, roughly 80% seen once. The data are from a study of cytomegalovirus exposure and HLA in healthy donors. With V trimmed by 2 bases and J by 8 bases, 10 bases remained unmatched. Germline-derived CDR1 and CDR2 are MGHDK and SYGVNS. This CDR3 spans 15 amino acids. The rearrangement links TRBV25-1 to TRBJ1-2, with 8 bases that match TRBD1. The sample taken for sequencing was PBMCs. The TCR was taken from a male donor in good health and CMV-seronegative. The CDR3 is CASSEGGTGGSGYTF. The CDR3 DNA follows: TGTGCCAGCAGTGAAGGTGGTACAGGGGGTTCGGGCTACACCTTC.